This T cell receptor (beta chain) was obtained from a study of cytomegalovirus exposure and HLA in healthy donors (dated by TCRdb to the late 2010s). As for the study more broadly: An earlier analysis of under 600 of the donors reported 276 Gb of sequence data and around 120 million unique TCR beta sequences from about 200 million T cells. An early release that covered approximately 600 HLA-typed donors contained about 300 gigabases of sequencing data and tens of millions of unique TCR sequences. Among the approximately 420 genotyped donors, around 81% belonged to the genetic ancestry cluster associated with self-reported Caucasian donors. The aim of the study was to test whether cataloging public T cell receptors could identify signatures of past pathogen exposure. The study used immunosequencing to profile the T cell repertoires of 666 subjects and linked those repertoires to cytomegalovirus serostatus. In addition to the first cohort of roughly 670 subjects, a separate validation cohort of 130 or so different subjects was used. High-throughput TCR immunosequencing, statistical association of individual TCRs with disease status, and machine learning were combined to predict cytomegalovirus infection status. A later analysis re-examined previously published TCR beta repertoires from just over 650 donors and added high-resolution HLA genotyping to investigate patterns of TCR occurrence. Rather than using new phenotypic data, the later analysis identified candidate immune exposures from TCR beta sequences and from how often those sequences occurred across donors. To decide whether each TCR beta V gene segment behaved as functional or pseudogenic, an earlier analysis of some 600 of the donors relied on high-throughput TCR beta sequencing. Donor age, sex, ethnicity and CMV serostatus were collected together with the repertoire data. A later genetic analysis took genome-wide SNP genotypes for about 60% of the roughly 670 donors and used that subset as a discovery cohort. Every discovery cohort repertoire had been produced on one sequencing platform. HLA typing included class I and class II loci at four-digit resolution. The number of donors typed differed by locus, with about 629-640 for A, B, C, DRB1 and DQB1, roughly 520 for DQA1, approximately 570 for DPA1, and over 400 for DPB1. A handful of DR-DQ haplotypes were treated as single units for association and clustering because of strong linkage in the cohort. Across some 400 genotyped donors of the cohort, an average of roughly 250,000 unique TCR beta nucleotide sequences per donor were sequenced, and approximately 17% of those sequences were non-productive.

The library came from the immunoSEQ multiplex PCR assay. For the multiplex PCR, a mixture combining 60 forward primers for TCR Vbeta segments and 13 reverse primers for TCR Jbeta segments was used. The CDR3 region of rearranged TCR beta genes was amplified from genomic DNA with a multiplex PCR assay. The Illumina HiSeq System was used to sequence the amplified TCR beta libraries as 87-base-pair reads. On the study's bioinformatics: A later analysis counted 65 million to 90 million unique TCR beta chains across the 550 to 750 repertoires, and around 12 million of these chains were shared by at least two donors. A nearest-neighbor algorithm error-corrected the raw reads and collapsed the reads into unique sequences, merging closely related sequences to remove PCR and sequencing errors. CDR3 sequences were aligned to IMGT reference sequences to assign V, D and J gene segments. For a sequence to be retained, a match of at least six nucleotides was required to both a V gene segment and a J gene segment. A rearrangement was called productive if the CDR3 had no stop codons and remained in frame with V and J, and every other rearrangement was called non-productive. Following IMGT convention, CDR3 was defined as the stretch from the second conserved V-encoded cysteine to the conserved J-encoded phenylalanine. In an earlier analysis of just under 600 of the donors, sequences lacking an unambiguous match to a single V gene segment were excluded. In an earlier analysis of some 590 of the donors, a V segment was called functional when productive rearrangements were above 56.7%, and segregating when the standard deviation between donors exceeded 5%. A statistical classification framework was built to diagnose cytomegalovirus status from the catalog of TCR beta chain sequences. In a later analysis, V and J genes were assigned by comparing TCR nucleotide sequences against IMGT/GENE-DB human TR gene sequences. A later analysis assigned CDR3 sequences and most-parsimonious VDJ recombination scenarios with the TCRdist pipeline. In a later analysis, every TCR beta chain was defined by the combination of its CDR3 amino acid sequence and its V-gene family, and reads without a unique V-gene family were dropped. As a way to deal with suspected cross-contamination and a sequencing artifact, a later analysis dropped approximately 570 nucleotide sequences that were highly shared and had low generation probability. In a later analysis, a clonal expansion index was calculated for each public chain from normalized within-repertoire ranks of inferred template counts. In a later analysis, generation probabilities were computed with a VDJ recombination model fitted to out-of-frame rearrangements, and the resulting probabilities were checked against IGoR. A later analysis scored TCR-TCR, TCR-HLA and TCR-CMV co-occurrence with hypergeometric tests, applying a repertoire-size bias correction to TCR pairs. False discovery rates were estimated in a later analysis by permuting HLA or CMV assignments 20 times. In a later analysis, co-occurring TCRs were grouped with DBSCAN, and TCRdist sequence similarity was added when clustering was performed within HLA-allele-positive subsets. Repertoires with fewer than 30,000 or more than 120,000 public chains were left out of co-occurrence clustering, as were five repertoires with anomalous nucleotide sharing. The source is immuneACCESS, and TCRdb retained only in-frame sequences with V and J called. Part of the clones is not carried over; for the studies checked, unresolved V genes explain less than half of this, and the remainder is unexplained. The V and J calls and the clone size are those of that table, but D and trimming were determined from the DNA. The sample records approximately 150,000 clones, around 72% of which are singletons. Roughly 1.5% of the sample belongs to the ten largest clones.

Remarks on this clone: Its antigen remains undetermined. Base qualities were left out, and no much larger clone turns up one base away.

The cohort comprised under 700 healthy bone marrow donors. All cohort members were sampled while nominally healthy, although unrecorded immune exposures were likely present. The donor tested CMV seronegative, placing the donor among the 350 to 400 seronegative members of the cohort. A peripheral blood sample was provided by each donor, and peripheral blood mononuclear cells were used for TCR beta sequencing. The Qiagen DNeasy Blood Extraction Kit was used to extract genomic DNA from the blood cell samples. Results the study describes overall, beyond this receptor: It was suggested by the authors that the approach could potentially be generalized to other disease states and immunological phenotypes. When HLA alleles, especially DR and DQ, strongly co-occurred, TCR associations were difficult to assign to individual alleles. A later analysis found that most CMV-associated TCR beta chains appeared HLA-restricted, with HLA associations seemingly driven largely by CMV exposure. A cluster of highly shared sequence variants was judged likely to represent a technical artifact of the sequencing pipeline. In a later analysis, the rate of TCR association differed among HLA loci, with DRB1 alleles having the most associated TCRs and HLA-C alleles having the fewest. An association between a missense DCLRE1C variant and V-gene and J-gene trimming of TCR beta chains was found in a later genetic analysis and replicated in an independent cohort. Sequencing depth was assumed to be roughly uniform across donors in the presence/absence analyses, though that assumption may not hold. A further reported finding was that TCR beta sequences accurately predicted the HLA-A and HLA-B alleles for most subjects in the first cohort. In the study, around 150 TCR beta chains were listed as associated with cytomegalovirus. A later analysis found that HLA-associated TCR beta chains were more clonally expanded and had lower generation probabilities than equally common non-associated chains. The earlier analysis of around 600 of the donors excluded 15 to 20 rarely observed V segments, including chromosome 9 orphons, because counts were too low. Immune exposure information for the cohort was limited to CMV serostatus. In an earlier analysis of a few hundred of the donors, most TCR beta V segments were observed in productive rearrangements about 87% or about 30% of the time, broadly matching IMGT annotations. The classifier was reported to diagnose cytomegalovirus status with high specificity and sensitivity in both the original cohort and the validation cohort. HLA typing was unavailable for some donors at each locus, so association tests used only the typed subset. Most TCR sequences were observed very rarely across donors, whereas some public TCRs were present in many individuals. In vitro tests confirmed that three of the cytomegalovirus-associated TCR beta chains recognize cytomegalovirus antigens. Correlated functional status among segregating V segments might reflect linkage disequilibrium, but an unknown experimental factor could not be ruled out. In this cohort, only TCR beta chains were sequenced, and detectable features were limited by the absence of alpha or paired-chain data. In a later analysis, several top co-occurrence clusters were reported to appear linked to parvovirus B19, influenza, CMV and Epstein-Barr virus. In a later genetic analysis, fewer N-insertions in productive TCRs were reported among donors in an Asian-associated ancestry cluster than the roughly 700-donor mean. A later analysis associated 16,951 TCR beta sequences with specific HLA alleles at a false discovery rate of 0.05.

The TCR sequence derives from a woman aged 18-29 years in good health and CMV-seronegative. The sample comprised PBMCs.

The nucleotides are TGTGCCAGCAGGCGTGAGGGACAGGGAGGGTACGAGCAGTACTTC. Protein translation: CASRREGQGGYEQYF. This sequence uses TRBV27 and TRBJ2-7; TRBD1 lines up with 9 middle nucleotides. V lost 6 bases and J lost 4 bases, and the count of bases not matched to a germline gene is 10. The germline V gene encodes CDR1 MNHEY and CDR2 SMNVEV (reference sequence). Spanning cysteine to phenylalanine, the CDR3 consists of 15 amino acids. Just the 45-base CDR3 DNA is kept, in frame starting at base 1.